A single sample gave rise to the 30 T cell receptor beta chains below, sequenced in a study of blood T cells in healthy people across ages. A second PCR, run for roughly 6 to 11 cycles, used a sample-barcoded 5' primer plus a J-beta primer mix. TCRdb reprocessed the 5' RACE reads via MiXCR and lists one record per CDR3 protein. The sample holds about 1.7 million distinct CDR3 sequences; roughly 30% are singletons and the top ten take 6.5% to 8.5%. The sequencing input was blood. All receptors derive from a woman in her 30s in good health.

This clonotype was counted between two and nine times. As DNA, the CDR3 is TGTGCCAGCAGCGTAGGGGCGAGCGTGGGGGAGCAGTACTTC. Translated, it gives CASSVGASVGEQYF. The chain recombines TRBV9 with TRBJ2-7; D unclear. Trimming pared 0 bases from V and 7 bases from J, leaving 14 bases between. Germline CDR1 reads SGDLS; CDR2 reads YYNGEE. The CDR3 has 14 residues.

The sample holds many counts of this clonotype. The chain recombines TRBV6-2 or TRBV6-3 with TRBJ2-3; 7 bases are a match to TRBD2. The CDR3 totals 15 residues. The germline V gene encodes CDR1 MNHEY and CDR2 SVGEGT. The ends lost 5 bases at V and 4 bases at J; junction bases unmatched: 9. Here the CDR3 reads CASSGAAGDADTQYF. CDR3 nucleotide sequence: TGTGCCAGCAGTGGGGCGGCGGGAGACGCAGATACGCAGTATTTT.

The V call is TRBV3-1, the J call TRBJ1-5; a possible D gene is TRBD1 (6 bases). The V end lost 0 bases, the J end lost 8 bases, and 17 bases lay between the germline ends. The CDR3 length is 16 residues. The germline CDR1 and CDR2 sequences are LGHDT and YNNKEL (reference sequence). The CDR3 here is CASSQDQAGGGKPQHF. DNA of the CDR3: TGTGCCAGCAGCCAAGATCAAGCGGGGGGCGGAAAGCCCCAGCATTTT.

This clonotype was seen only once. The V and J genes are TRBV12-3 or TRBV12-4 and TRBJ1-1; no firm D call. The CDR3 extends over 15 amino acids. V was trimmed by 6 bases and J by 0 bases, leaving 14 bases between them. Here the CDR3 reads CASSLSLAMNTEAFF. The CDR3, as DNA: TGTGCCAGCAGCTTATCGTTAGCGATGAACACTGAAGCTTTCTTT.

This clonotype has just a few counts. This sequence joins TRBV6-1 and TRBJ1-5; a possible D gene is TRBD1 (6 bases). The V gene lost 7 bases and the J gene lost 6 bases, with 13 bases spanning the gap. The CDR3 contains 13 residues. In germline, CDR1 is MNHNS, CDR2 SASEGT. CDR3 DNA: TGTGCCAGCACCCGACAGGACACTCAGCCCCAGCATTTT. Its protein is CASTRQDTQPQHF.

The V and J genes are TRBV20-1 and TRBJ2-2, with D unclear. Per germline, CDR1 DFQATT and CDR2 SNEGSKA (reference sequence). The CDR3 extends over 13 amino acids. Trimming stripped 1 base from V and 6 bases from J, with 9 bases between. CDR3 region: CSARAYGAGELFF. In DNA form, the CDR3 reads TGCAGTGCTAGAGCCTATGGGGCCGGGGAGCTGTTTTTT.

The CDR3 here is CAISVLAGVSNEQYF. The CDR3 DNA sequence: TGTGCCATCAGCGTTTTAGCGGGAGTCTCAAATGAGCAGTACTTC. This chain connects TRBV10-3 to TRBJ2-4; 9 bases agree with TRBD2. This CDR3 has 15 residues. Germline assignment: CDR1 ENHRY and CDR2 SYGVKD. The V gene end was trimmed by 6 bases and the J gene end by 13 bases; junction bases not matched to a gene: 16.

V gene TRBV7-3 combines with J gene TRBJ1-1; D not certain. The ends were cut back, 7 bases at V and 3 bases at J, with 12 bases in the middle. The germline CDR1 and CDR2 sequences are SGHTA and FQGTGA. The CDR3 loop spans 13 amino acids. The CDR3 DNA sequence: TGTGCCAGCAACCTCCAGTTGGACACTGAAGCTTTCTTT. Translated, it gives CASNLQLDTEAFF.

This clonotype appeared many times. V is TRBV4-3 and J is TRBJ2-1, with TRBD2 identical over 7 bases. The CDR3 length is 16 residues. The germline V gene encodes CDR1 LGHNA and CDR2 YSLEER. The V segment lost 4 bases and the J segment 7 bases; nucleotides outside the gene matches: 13. DNA for the CDR3: TGCGCCAGCAGCCTGAATGGGGGGGAAGAGGGGAATGAGCAGTTCTTC. This gives the protein CASSLNGGEEGNEQFF.

The V call is TRBV19, the J call TRBJ2-7; D is perhaps TRBD2 (5 bases). Germline lookup yields CDR1 LNHDA and CDR2 SQIVND (reference sequence). The CDR3 runs 13 residues. V was trimmed by 6 bases and J by 4 bases, leaving 13 bases between them. The CDR3 is CASSAGSPYEQYF. CDR3 nucleotide sequence: TGTGCCAGTAGCGCGGGTTCCCCTTACGAGCAGTACTTC.

As to this clonotype: A much larger clone differs by one base, so this may be a read error. The chain employs TRBV7-9 and TRBJ2-4, with a possible D match to TRBD2 (5 bases). V shed 9 bases and J shed 2 bases, with 14 bases lying between them. The CDR3 runs 14 residues. The V gene's germline CDR1 is SEHNR and CDR2 FQNEAQ (reference sequence). The CDR3 region is CASGRGASKNIQYF. The CDR3 DNA sequence: TGTGCCAGTGGACGGGGTGCATCCAAAAACATTCAGTACTTC.

The chain links TRBV7-9 to TRBJ1-5, with D possibly matching TRBD1 (5 bases). The germline V gene has CDR1 SEHNR and CDR2 FQNEAQ (reference sequence). The V and J ends lost 4 bases and 4 bases respectively, with 11 bases between them. The CDR3 runs to 14 residues. The CDR3 region has the DNA TGTGCCAGCAGCTCCGAAACAGGTAATCAGCCCCAGCATTTT. It translates to CASSSETGNQPQHF.

The chain joins TRBV6-2 or TRBV6-3 to TRBJ1-5; D uncertain. Trimming pared 5 bases from V and 5 bases from J, leaving 7 bases between. Germline lookup yields CDR1 MNHEY and CDR2 SVGEGT. The CDR3 covers 12 residues. For the CDR3, the DNA is TGTGCCAGCAGTAAGACTTATCAGCCCCAGCATTTT. It specifies CASSKTYQPQHF.

Many counts were recorded for this clonotype. V usage is TRBV9 and J usage is TRBJ2-1; 11 bases are shared with TRBD1. Unmatched junction bases numbered 8, after V lost 4 bases and J lost 5 bases. Per the germline V gene, CDR1 is SGDLS and CDR2 is YYNGEE. The CDR3 is 16 amino acids. The CDR3 spells CASSTNRDRGNNEQFF. The DNA of the CDR3 is TGTGCCAGCAGCACCAACCGGGACAGGGGGAACAATGAGCAGTTCTTC.

This sequence joins TRBV6-2 or TRBV6-3 and TRBJ1-2; D not resolved. Germline V gene lookup returns CDR1 MNHEY and CDR2 SVGEGT. The CDR3 is 12 residues long. V was clipped by 6 bases and J by 6 bases, with 11 bases between them. As DNA, the CDR3 is TGTGCCAGCAGCGCGAACTTCCATGGCTACACCTTC. This codes for CASSANFHGYTF.

With regard to this clonotype: One end of the junction varies from germline; a read error may be responsible. The chain is built from TRBV12-3 or TRBV12-4 and TRBJ2-4; D assignment may be TRBD1 or TRBD2 (6 bases each). This CDR3 is built from 14 residues. CDR3 amino acids: CAGSLRRGASEQYF. The DNA for the CDR3 is TGTGCCGGCAGTTTACGTAGGGGGGCGAGTGAGCAGTACTTC.

This clonotype was seen a single time. The chain is built from TRBV12-3 or TRBV12-4 and TRBJ1-1; no firm D call. V was shortened by 7 bases and J by 1 base, with 10 bases between the two germline ends. The CDR3 runs 13 residues. The CDR3 region is CASNPQRNTEAFF. The CDR3 region has the DNA TGTGCCAGCAACCCTCAAAGGAACACTGAAGCTTTCTTT.

This clonotype occurred a few times. The chain recombines TRBV28 with TRBJ2-1; 12 nucleotides agree with TRBD2. V lost 9 bases and J lost 7; bases outside the gene matches: 10. CDR3 size: 15 residues. Germline CDR1 and CDR2: MDHEN and SYDVKM. The DNA for the CDR3 is TGTGCCAGTACAGGGCTAGCGGGGGGGCGGAATGAGCAGTTCTTC. Residues: CASTGLAGGRNEQFF.

This clonotype was seen repeatedly, ten times or more. The rearrangement links TRBV7-2 to TRBJ2-1, with TRBD2 matching over 15 bases. The ends lost 4 bases at V and 7 bases at J; junction bases unmatched: 5. CDR1 is SGHTA and CDR2 is FQGNSA in the germline V gene. The CDR3 extends over 16 amino acids. The DNA of the CDR3 is TGTGCCAGCAGCTCAGCCGGGACTAGCGGGAGGAATGAGCAGTTCTTC. Its translation is CASSSAGTSGRNEQFF.

The V and J genes are TRBV18 and TRBJ2-7; 8 bases align to TRBD2. Germline V CDR1 and CDR2: KGHSH, LQKENI. V was pared by 8 bases and J by 6 bases, with 12 bases of the junction left unmatched. The CDR3 spans 14 residues. CDR3 coding DNA: TGTGCCAGCCCCCTCGGGGGGGCTGGTTTCGAGCAGTACTTC. As protein: CASPLGGAGFEQYF.

The chain recombines TRBV5-1 with TRBJ2-3; TRBD1 might be the D (6 bases). The CDR3 has 16 residues. Trimming cost V 4 bases and J 2 bases, with 17 bases left between them. In germline, CDR1 is SGHRS, CDR2 YFSETQ. In DNA, the CDR3 is TGCGCCAGCAGCCCACCCACAGGGCGGTTCACAGATACGCAGTATTTT. It codes for CASSPPTGRFTDTQYF. Looking up the rest from reference TRBV5-1 and TRBJ2-3 gives the full variable domain: KAGVTQTPRYLIKTRGQQVTLSCSPISGHRSVSWYQQTPGQGLQFLFEYFSETQRNKGNFPGRFSGRQFSNSRSEMNVSTLELGDSALYLCASSPPTGRFTDTQYFGPGTRLTVL.

The chain couples TRBV12-3 or TRBV12-4 to TRBJ2-1, with D possibly being TRBD2 (7 bases). V was trimmed by 4 bases and J by 6 bases, leaving 19 bases between them. The CDR3 runs to 16 residues. CDR3 DNA sequence: TGTGCCAGCAGTTCCCTAAGGGGGAGGGATCGCAATGAGCAGTTCTTC. Protein product: CASSSLRGRDRNEQFF.

V gene TRBV20-1 combines with J gene TRBJ2-1, with D perhaps matching TRBD1 or TRBD2 (5 bases each). Germline V gene lookup returns CDR1 DFQATT and CDR2 SNEGSKA (reference sequence). V was pared by 0 bases and J by 10 bases, with 13 bases between. The CDR3 length is 13 residues. The CDR3 DNA reads TGCAGTGCTAGAGACCCGGGACCAGCGGAGCAGTTCTTC. It encodes CSARDPGPAEQFF.

The chain joins TRBV15 to TRBJ2-1; D is undetermined. In germline, CDR1 is LNHNV, CDR2 YYDKDF (reference sequence). Between the trimmed V and J ends, which lost 0 bases and 6 bases, there was a span of 6 bases. This CDR3 has 13 residues. CDR3 in DNA: TGTGCCACCAGCAGAGACGGGTTCAATGAGCAGTTCTTC. Protein product: CATSRDGFNEQFF.

Concerning this clonotype: One junction end does not reproduce the germline sequence, and a read error may be involved. This chain uses TRBV11-2 with TRBJ2-2; no firm D call. CDR1 and CDR2 (germline): SGHAT, FQNNGV. The CDR3 extends over 19 amino acids. CDR3 amino acids: CVSSLDVMVRSLNTGELFF. The CDR3 DNA follows: TGTGTCAGCAGCTTAGATGTCATGGTGAGGTCCCTGAACACCGGGGAGCTGTTTTTT.

This clonotype has just a few counts. Relative to the germline gene, one junction end is altered; a read error may explain this. The chain employs TRBV20-1 and TRBJ2-1; 9 nucleotides line up with TRBD1. CDR3 length: 14 residues. Per the germline V gene, CDR1 is DFQATT and CDR2 is SNEGSKA (reference sequence). The CDR3 region has the DNA TGCAGTGCGAGAGGCGGGACAGGGCTCAATGAGCAGTTCTTC. As protein: CSARGGTGLNEQFF.

This clonotype was seen more than once but under ten times. This may stem from a read error, because a much larger clone lies one nucleotide away. J is TRBJ2-4 and V is TRBV7-8; tentatively, D is TRBD1 or TRBD2 (5 bases each). The DNA end is a closer match to TRBJ2-7, so the J assignment may be wrong. Germline loops: CDR1 SGHVS, CDR2 FQNEAQ. The CDR3 consists of 15 residues. The CDR3 DNA is TGTGCCAGCAGCCCTCAGTGGGACCCAAGCTACGAGCAGTACTTC. This sequence encodes CASSPQWDPSYEQYF.

This rearrangement joins TRBV11-2 to TRBJ1-4, with D unclear. V was cut by 1 base and J by 7 bases, with 10 bases left in between. Germline V CDR1 and CDR2: SGHAT, FQNNGV. This CDR3 is built from 14 residues. The CDR3: CASSLAGGSEKLFF. The CDR3 DNA is TGTGCCAGCAGCTTAGCTGGCGGTTCTGAAAAACTGTTTTTT.

This chain links TRBV12-3 or TRBV12-4 with TRBJ1-5; D unclear. V lost 10 bases to trimming and J lost 2 bases, with 15 bases between them. This CDR3 contains 14 residues. CDR3 coding DNA: TGTGCCACCACGGTTGGCGCGGGCAATCAGCCCCAGCATTTT. It encodes CATTVGAGNQPQHF.

CDR3 protein: CASLGTSGPNEQFF. In DNA form, the CDR3 reads TGCGCCAGTCTCGGGACTAGCGGCCCCAATGAGCAGTTCTTC. The chain uses TRBV5-1 and TRBJ2-1; 11 bases map to TRBD2. Trimming cost V 8 bases and J 6 bases; bases outside gene matches: 7. The CDR3 extends over 14 amino acids. Germline V gene lookup returns CDR1 SGHRS and CDR2 YFSETQ.